This TCR beta chain emerged from a study of beta chain features in type 1 diabetes. Reverse transcribing all isolated RNA meant expressed TCRB transcripts were sequenced. The protocol was immunoSEQ multiplex PCR, while the TCRdb copy is restricted to in-frame clones and leaves out a portion. This sample has around 710,000 clones, with around 12% found just once. As concerns this clone: Antigen unknown.

The CDR3 runs to 11 residues. The germline CDR1 and CDR2 sequences are ENHRY and SYGVKD. The V and J ends lost 6 bases and 8 bases, in that order; junction bases with no gene match: 3. Study findings and constraints: Patients showed naive, central memory and Treg TCRB repertoires that appeared more similar than those of healthy donors. Researchers report that Type 1 diabetes patients had moderately but significantly shorter TCRB CDR3s across all four CD4+ subsets.

The sequencing input was naive CD4+ T cells from blood. The sequence was obtained from a young man with type 1 diabetes. The genes are TRBV10-3 and TRBJ1-1, with 7 bases fitting TRBD1. CDR3 in amino acids: CAIRRTGEAFF. CDR3 DNA: TGTGCCATCAGGAGGACAGGCGAAGCTTTCTTT.